The 16 T cell receptor beta chains presented below share a single source sample, sequenced in a study of T cell responses to AZD1222 COVID-19 vaccine. Measured with immunoSEQ multiplex PCR; TCRdb has only the in-frame clones, and not every one. The repertoire holds just over 150,000 clones, with around nine tenths as singletons. Sequences were derived from peripheral blood, sampled on day 0 of AZD1222 vaccination. The receptors stem from an adult in good health.

V usage is TRBV19 and J usage is TRBJ2-5; the D is unclear. Per germline, CDR1 LNHDA and CDR2 SQIVND (reference sequence). The CDR3 totals 12 residues. V lost 4 bases and J 5 bases, leaving 8 bases between the germline ends. The CDR3 nucleotides read TGTGCCAGTAGTAAGGTTAGGGAGACCCAGTACTTC. This gives the protein CASSKVRETQYF.

The J gene is TRBJ2-7, the V gene TRBV19; D is tentatively TRBD1 or TRBD2 (5 bases each). The CDR3 consists of 18 residues. The V gene's germline CDR1 is LNHDA and CDR2 SQIVND (reference sequence). V dropped 3 bases and J dropped 4 bases, with 25 bases sitting between them. The CDR3 DNA follows: TGTGCCAGTAGTATCCGGCTTTTCGGAGAGATCGAGGGGTACGAGCAGTACTTC. It translates to CASSIRLFGEIEGYEQYF.

The chain uses TRBV27 and TRBJ2-7; 8 bases map to TRBD2. The ends lost 4 bases at V and 5 bases at J; junction bases unmatched: 7. This CDR3 comprises 14 residues. Germline V gene lookup returns CDR1 MNHEY and CDR2 SMNVEV (reference sequence). CDR3 nucleotide sequence: TGTGCCAGCAGTTCTACGGGAGGGCCTCACGAGCAGTACTTC. It yields the protein CASSSTGGPHEQYF.

This chain links TRBV5-1 with TRBJ2-3, with 8 bases fitting TRBD2. Trimming at V came to 0 bases and at J to 1 base, leaving 7 bases not matched to a gene. Germline V gives CDR1 SGHRS, CDR2 YFSETQ. CDR3 length: 17 amino acids. The CDR3 reads CASSLELAGTGTDTQYF. The CDR3 DNA is TGCGCCAGCAGCTTGGAATTAGCGGGGACGGGCACAGATACGCAGTATTTT.

The V call is TRBV7-2, the J call TRBJ2-1; 7 bases line up with TRBD1. The J segment lost 3 bases and the V segment lost 5 bases, leaving 10 bases of the junction unmatched. Looked up from germline, CDR1 is SGHTA and CDR2 is FQGNSA. This CDR3 is 16 amino acids long. CDR3 region: CASSQTDRVNYNEQFF. The CDR3 region has the DNA TGTGCCAGCAGCCAAACCGACAGGGTCAACTACAATGAGCAGTTCTTC.

V usage is TRBV11-2 and J usage is TRBJ2-2; 11 bases are a match to TRBD2. Germline loops: CDR1 SGHAT, CDR2 FQNNGV. This CDR3 has 17 amino acids. The J segment lost 7 bases and the V segment lost 2 bases, leaving 9 bases of the junction unmatched. The CDR3 spells CASSLTSGSRKVGELFF. The CDR3 DNA follows: TGTGCCAGCAGCTTAACTAGCGGGAGCCGAAAGGTCGGGGAGCTGTTTTTT.

This chain links TRBV18 with TRBJ1-1; 8 bases are shared with TRBD1. The CDR3 is 14 amino acids. CDR1 and CDR2 (germline): KGHSH, LQKENI. Unmatched junction bases numbered 8, after V lost 4 bases and J lost 7 bases. CDR3 DNA sequence: TGTGCCAGCTCACTAGAGGGACAGGAAGTTGAAGCTTTCTTT. It translates to CASSLEGQEVEAFF.

This clone was observed once. The V and J genes are TRBV6-1 and TRBJ1-4, with D hard to call. Trimming took 2 bases from V and 0 from J, leaving 10 bases between them. The CDR3 length is 16 residues. The germline gives CDR1 MNHNS, CDR2 SASEGT. CDR3 nucleotide sequence: TGTGCCAGCAGTGAATTTCGGGTTGCAACTAATGAAAAACTGTTTTTT. Translated, it gives CASSEFRVATNEKLFF.

CDR3 in DNA: TGTGCCAGCTCACCACAGGGGAACTATAATTCACCCCTCCACTTT. This encodes CASSPQGNYNSPLHF. The V gene is TRBV18, the J gene TRBJ1-6, with D tentatively TRBD1 (5 bases). Trimming stripped 1 base from V and 3 bases from J, with 7 bases between. Germline lookup yields CDR1 KGHSH and CDR2 LQKENI. The CDR3 length is 15 residues.

This clone was seen once. The chain couples TRBV28 to TRBJ1-6, with D maybe TRBD1 (6 bases). Germline CDR1 MDHEN, CDR2 SYDVKM. V was clipped by 2 bases and J by 6 bases, with 14 bases between them. The CDR3 is 16 residues long. CDR3 DNA sequence: TGTGCCAGCAGTTTACAAACAGGGTGGAGTAATTCACCCCTCCACTTT. It translates to CASSLQTGWSNSPLHF.

V is TRBV6-1 and J is TRBJ1-1, with TRBD1 matching over 12 bases. CDR1 is MNHNS, CDR2 SASEGT, per germline. V gave up 2 bases and J gave up 1 base; unmatched junction bases: 5. The CDR3 sequence is 17 residues long. The CDR3 sequence: CASSEMWDRGPNTEAFF. The CDR3 DNA reads TGTGCCAGCAGTGAAATGTGGGACAGGGGGCCGAACACTGAAGCTTTCTTT.

The genes are TRBV3-1 (or the pseudogene TRBV3-2) and TRBJ1-1; TRBD1 might be the D (6 bases). This CDR3 comprises 15 residues. V was cut by 0 bases and J by 0 bases, with 8 bases left in between. The germline V gene has CDR1 LGHDT and CDR2 YNNKEL (reference sequence). The DNA for the CDR3 is TGTGCCAGCAGCCAAGATGGACAGCTGAACACTGAAGCTTTCTTT. This gives the protein CASSQDGQLNTEAFF.

The gene calls are TRBV4-2 and TRBJ1-2, with 7 positions matching TRBD1. Germline trimming cut 1 base from V and 8 bases from J; bases unmatched to any gene: 7. CDR1 and CDR2 from the germline V gene are LGHNA and YNFKEQ. The CDR3 is 14 amino acids. The CDR3: CASSQVPGTVGYTF. The CDR3 nucleotides are TGTGCCAGCAGCCAAGTGCCCGGGACAGTCGGCTACACCTTC.

The chain carries TRBV11-2 and TRBJ2-2; 10 positions agree with TRBD1. Germline V gene sequence: CDR1 SGHAT, CDR2 FQNNGV. The J segment lost 7 bases and the V segment lost 3 bases, leaving 11 bases of the junction unmatched. CDR3 length: 17 residues. The CDR3, as DNA: TGTGCCAGCAGCTTTACGGCTGGACAGGGGGGTGTCGGGGAGCTGTTTTTT. It encodes CASSFTAGQGGVGELFF.

This clone appeared once. This chain joins TRBV19 and TRBJ1-1; no clear D gene. Germline V gives CDR1 LNHDA, CDR2 SQIVND (reference sequence). V gave up 3 bases and J gave up 0 bases, with 8 bases separating them. CDR3 length equals 14 residues. CDR3 loop: CASSIAAMNTEAFF. In DNA form, the CDR3 reads TGTGCCAGTAGTATCGCAGCTATGAACACTGAAGCTTTCTTT.

V usage is TRBV3-1 (or the pseudogene TRBV3-2) and J usage is TRBJ2-3; the match to TRBD1 covers 10 bases. Germline V lookup: CDR1 LGHDT, CDR2 YNNKEL (reference sequence). V lost 4 bases and J lost 5; bases outside the gene matches: 3. This CDR3 contains 14 residues. The CDR3 is CASSRQGAKDTQYF. The CDR3 nucleotides are TGTGCCAGCAGCCGACAGGGGGCTAAAGATACGCAGTATTTT.